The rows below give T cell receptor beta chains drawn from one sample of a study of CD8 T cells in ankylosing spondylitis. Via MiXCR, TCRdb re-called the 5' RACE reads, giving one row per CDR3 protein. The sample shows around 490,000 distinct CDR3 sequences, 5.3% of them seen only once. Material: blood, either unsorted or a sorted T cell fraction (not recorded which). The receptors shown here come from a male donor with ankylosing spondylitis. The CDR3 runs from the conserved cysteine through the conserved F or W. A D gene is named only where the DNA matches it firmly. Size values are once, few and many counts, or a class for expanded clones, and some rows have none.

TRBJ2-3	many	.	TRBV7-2	TGTGCCAGCAGCCCGAGGCTAGCATCAGATACGCAGTATTTT	CASSPRLASDTQYF
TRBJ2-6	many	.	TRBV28	TGTGCCAGCAGTACACCCCTCCGGGGTTACCTCTCTGGGGCCAACGTCCTGACTTTC	CASSTPLRGYLSGANVLTF
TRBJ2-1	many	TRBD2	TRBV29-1	TGCAGCGTGGAGGGACTAGCGGGAAGTGAGCAGTTCTTC	CSVEGLAGSEQFF
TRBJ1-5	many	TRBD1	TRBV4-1	TGCGCCAGCAGCCAAGGACAGGGGGGGAAGCCCCAGCATTTT	CASSQGQGGKPQHF
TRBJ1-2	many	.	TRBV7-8	TGTGCCAGCAGCTTCGGGCCTTCCTATGGCTACACCTTC	CASSFGPSYGYTF
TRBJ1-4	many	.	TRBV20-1	TGCAGTGCTAGAGATCTGAGAAGGGGCTCAGAAAAACTGTTTTTT	CSARDLRRGSEKLFF
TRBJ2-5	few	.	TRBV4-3	TGCGCCAGCAGCCAGGCCGGGGCAGCGGAGACCCAGTACTTC	CASSQAGAAETQYF
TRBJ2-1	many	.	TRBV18	TGTGCCAGCTGGCTCGGGACCGATGAGCAGTTCTTC	CASWLGTDEQFF
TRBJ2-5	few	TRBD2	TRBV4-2	TGTGCCAGCAGCCAAGGCACTAGCGGGTTGGGGGAGACCCAGTACTTC	CASSQGTSGLGETQYF
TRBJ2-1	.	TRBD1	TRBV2	TGTGCCAGCACCAGGGACAGAAACAATGAGCAGTTCTTC	CASTRDRNNEQFF
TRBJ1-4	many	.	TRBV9	TGTGCCAGCAGCGTAGCACCTAACTTTGGGACAACTAATGAAAAACTGTTTTTT	CASSVAPNFGTTNEKLFF
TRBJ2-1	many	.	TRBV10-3	TGTGCCATCAGTGGATCGGGCGGGACCAGCTCCTACAATGAGCAGTTCTTC	CAISGSGGTSSYNEQFF
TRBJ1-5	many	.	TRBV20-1	TGCAGTGCTAGAGATCTCTCGGGGTGGAGCAATCAGCCCCAGCATTTT	CSARDLSGWSNQPQHF
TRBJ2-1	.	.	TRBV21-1	TGTGCCAGCAGCAAAGTTTCTCGCGGTTTCAATGAGCAGTTCTTC	CASSKVSRGFNEQFF
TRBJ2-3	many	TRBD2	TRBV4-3	TGCGCCAGCAGCCAAGGCGGGGGACCTCAGCCAGATACGCAGTATTTT	CASSQGGGPQPDTQYF
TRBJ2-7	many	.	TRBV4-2	TGTGCCAGCAGCCCAGGTGACAGGATTTTCTCCTACGAGCAGTACTTC	CASSPGDRIFSYEQYF